The 17 T cell receptor beta chains presented below share a single source sample, sequenced in a study of blood T cell repertoires in COVID-19 (dated by TCRdb to about 2020). The library was prepared using the immunoSEQ multiplex PCR assay. Sourced from immuneACCESS, this table was stored by TCRdb with only in-frame sequences that have V and J called. A share of the clones is absent; for the studies checked, an unresolved V gene accounts for under half, and the remainder has no known explanation. Within this sample are about 110,000 clones, with 76% of them counted one time only. The ten largest account for roughly 6.2% of the sample. Sequencing input: peripheral blood. Receptors originate from a man at least 80 years old with COVID-19, enrolled during active disease.

The V call is TRBV24-1, the J call TRBJ2-3, with D unresolved. Looked up from germline, CDR1 is KGHDR and CDR2 is SFDVKD. This CDR3 contains 13 residues. Trimming cost V 7 bases and J 2 bases, with 9 bases left between them. CDR3 protein: CATSAENTDTQYF. DNA for the CDR3: TGTGCCACCAGCGCCGAGAACACAGATACGCAGTATTTT.

The genes are TRBV5-6 and TRBJ2-3; D is possibly TRBD2 (7 bases). The CDR3 length is 15 residues. Trimming stripped 0 bases from V and 1 base from J, with 9 bases between. Per the germline V gene, CDR1 is SGHDT and CDR2 is YYEEEE. CDR3 region: CASSLEGGGTDTQYF. In nucleotides, the CDR3 is TGTGCCAGCAGCTTGGAGGGGGGGGGCACAGATACGCAGTATTTT.

In nucleotides, the CDR3 is TGTGCCAGCAGCGGATCCCCGGGGACAGGAACGATGAACACTGAAGCTTTCTTT. Translated, it gives CASSGSPGTGTMNTEAFF. The gene calls are TRBV9 and TRBJ1-1; 8 bases match TRBD1. This CDR3 spans 18 amino acids. The germline CDR1 and CDR2 sequences are SGDLS and YYNGEE. V lost 3 bases, J lost 0 bases, and 13 bases stayed unmatched.

The chain links TRBV4-3 to TRBJ1-2, with no clear D. The CDR3 spans 14 residues. Germline V CDR1 and CDR2: LGHNA, YSLEER. V dropped 2 bases and J dropped 8 bases, with 15 bases sitting between them. The CDR3: CASSQRGYGEGYTF. The DNA for the CDR3 is TGCGCCAGCAGCCAACGGGGTTACGGCGAGGGCTACACCTTC.

The chain recombines TRBV7-2 with TRBJ2-7; 9 positions match TRBD2. Germline CDR1 reads SGHTA; CDR2 reads FQGNSA. V trimming: 5 bases; J trimming: 3 bases; junction bases outside the gene matches: 11. CDR3 length: 16 residues. The CDR3 sequence: CASSPHGSGSNYEQYF. The DNA for the CDR3 is TGTGCCAGCAGCCCCCACGGTAGCGGGAGTAACTACGAGCAGTACTTC.

The V call is TRBV30, the J call TRBJ2-5; D might be TRBD1 (6 bases). Germline V CDR1 and CDR2: GTSNPN, SVGIG (reference sequence). The ends were cut back, 1 base at V and 1 base at J, with 10 bases in the middle. This CDR3 has 14 residues. The CDR3 sequence is CAWSAGHGQETQYF. CDR3 sequence (DNA): TGTGCCTGGAGTGCGGGACACGGCCAAGAGACCCAGTACTTC.

This clone was observed a single time. The genes are TRBV29-1 and TRBJ1-1, with 7 bases lining up with TRBD1. The CDR3 loop spans 13 amino acids. CDR1 SQVTM and CDR2 ANQGSEA come from the germline V gene. The V gene end was trimmed by 3 bases and the J gene end by 1 base; junction bases not matched to a gene: 2. This CDR3 reads CSVERGQNTEAFF. CDR3 DNA sequence: TGCAGCGTTGAGAGGGGGCAGAACACTGAAGCTTTCTTT.

The chain combines TRBV7-9 with TRBJ2-7, with a possible D match to TRBD2 (5 bases). Looked up from germline, CDR1 is SEHNR and CDR2 is FQNEAQ (reference sequence). The CDR3 runs 15 residues. Between the trimmed V and J ends, which lost 0 bases and 6 bases, there was a span of 15 bases. The CDR3 region has the DNA TGTGCCAGCAGCTTAGCGCAACCTGGGGAGAGCGAGCAGTACTTC. Residues: CASSLAQPGESEQYF.

This clone turned up a few times. The V call is TRBV3-1 (or the pseudogene TRBV3-2), the J call TRBJ2-7; maybe TRBD1 (6 bases). Germline CDR1 reads LGHDT; CDR2 reads YNNKEL (reference sequence). The CDR3 totals 15 residues. V was clipped by 2 bases and J by 2 bases, with 13 bases between them. The CDR3 DNA sequence: TGTGCCAGCAGCCAACAACCAGGGGTTGCCTACGAGCAGTACTTC. Amino acid sequence: CASSQQPGVAYEQYF.

With respect to this clone: Relative to the germline gene, one junction end is altered; a read error may explain this. The chain employs TRBV6-2 or TRBV6-3 and TRBJ2-7; D remains unclear. The germline gives CDR1 MNHEY, CDR2 SVGEGT. The length of the CDR3 is 11 residues. The DNA of the CDR3 is TGTGCCAGCAGTTACTCCTACCAGCAGTACTTC. Its protein is CASSYSYQQYF.

The V gene is TRBV29-1, the J gene TRBJ1-2; tentative D call: TRBD1 (6 bases). The CDR3 extends over 12 amino acids. Germline V gene data show CDR1 as SQVTM and CDR2 as ANQGSEA. V gave up 6 bases and J gave up 8 bases, with 16 bases separating them. CDR3 sequence reads: CSVRRGADGYTF. The CDR3 bases are TGCAGCGTCCGCCGGGGGGCGGACGGCTACACCTTC.

The rearrangement uses TRBV27 and TRBJ2-1; D gene unclear. The ends were cut back, 8 bases at V and 2 bases at J, with 7 bases in the middle. CDR3 length: 12 residues. Per the germline V gene, CDR1 is MNHEY and CDR2 is SMNVEV (reference sequence). The CDR3 region is CASGRAYNEQFF. CDR3 DNA: TGTGCCAGCGGGCGAGCCTACAATGAGCAGTTCTTC.

This clone has a single count. The genes are TRBV5-1 and TRBJ2-7; 8 bases fit TRBD1. The V gene's germline CDR1 is SGHRS and CDR2 YFSETQ. The CDR3 spans 16 residues. V dropped 3 bases and J dropped 7; count of bases not matched to a gene: 15. DNA for the CDR3: TGCGCCAGCAGCTGGGCGGGACAGGCCTCTGCAGGGGAGCAGTACTTC. As protein: CASSWAGQASAGEQYF. The full variable domain, in which reference TRBV5-1 and TRBJ2-7 provide the parts outside the CDR3, is KAGVTQTPRYLIKTRGQQVTLSCSPISGHRSVSWYQQTPGQGLQFLFEYFSETQRNKGNFPGRFSGRQFSNSRSEMNVSTLELGDSALYLCASSWAGQASAGEQYFGPGTRLTVT.

The chain recombines TRBV6-5 with TRBJ2-2, with 12 bases matching TRBD1. V trimming: 5 bases; J trimming: 7 bases; junction bases outside the gene matches: 5. Germline values: CDR1 MNHEY, CDR2 SVGAGI. The CDR3 is 15 amino acids. CDR3 amino acids: CASSRDRGLSGELFF. In DNA, the CDR3 is TGTGCCAGCAGTAGGGACAGGGGGCTTAGCGGGGAGCTGTTTTTT.

This clone occurred a few times. The chain combines TRBV6-6 with TRBJ1-4, with 9 positions matching TRBD1. Germline V gene lookup returns CDR1 MNHNY and CDR2 SVGAGI (reference sequence). With 8 bases clipped from V and 6 bases from J, the junction kept 4 bases outside the gene matches. The CDR3 has 13 amino acids. The CDR3 coding sequence is TGTGCCAGCCAAAGGACAGGGGATGAAAAACTGTTTTTT. Protein: CASQRTGDEKLFF.

By proportion, this clone is medium-sized. The J gene is TRBJ1-3, the V gene TRBV29-1, with D possibly TRBD1 on 5 matching bases. Per germline, CDR1 SQVTM and CDR2 ANQGSEA. The CDR3 consists of 14 residues. V lost 4 bases, J lost 3 bases, and 13 bases lay in between. The CDR3 sequence: CSVAAGIDGNTIYF. The CDR3 DNA reads as TGCAGCGTTGCCGCAGGGATAGATGGAAACACCATATATTTT.

The rearrangement links TRBV4-3 to TRBJ2-2; D gene ambiguous. CDR1 LGHNA and CDR2 YSLEER come from the germline V gene. The CDR3 extends over 18 amino acids. V lost 0 bases to trimming and J lost 4 bases, with 18 bases between them. The CDR3 sequence: CASSQDIAGGTLTGELFF. Here the CDR3 DNA reads TGCGCCAGCAGCCAAGATATAGCCGGCGGTACCCTCACCGGGGAGCTGTTTTTT.